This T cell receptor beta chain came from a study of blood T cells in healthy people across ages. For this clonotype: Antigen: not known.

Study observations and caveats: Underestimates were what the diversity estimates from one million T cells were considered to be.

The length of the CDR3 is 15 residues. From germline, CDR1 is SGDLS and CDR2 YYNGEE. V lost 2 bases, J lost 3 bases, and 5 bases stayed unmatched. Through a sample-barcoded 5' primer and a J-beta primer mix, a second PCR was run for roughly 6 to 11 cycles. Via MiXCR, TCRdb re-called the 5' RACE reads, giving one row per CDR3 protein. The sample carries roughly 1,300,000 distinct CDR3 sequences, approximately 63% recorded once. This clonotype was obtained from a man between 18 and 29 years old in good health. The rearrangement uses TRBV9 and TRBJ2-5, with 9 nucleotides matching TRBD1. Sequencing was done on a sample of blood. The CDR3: CASSVSGQGEETQYF. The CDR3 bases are TGTGCCAGCAGCGTTTCGGGACAGGGAGAAGAGACCCAGTACTTC.